Sequencing of this T cell receptor beta chain was carried out in a study of T-cell reconstitution after alpha-beta-depleted transplantation in children. Notes on the study in general: One year after transplant, T-cell counts and diversity came mostly from newly produced T cells.

This clonotype appeared many times. As yet, its antigen is unknown. Unique molecular identifiers tagged the TCRbeta library. TCRdb re-analysed the PCR reads in MiXCR, keeping a single row per CDR3 protein. The sample shows fewer than 750,000 distinct CDR3 sequences, 23% of them seen only once. This CDR3 is built from 15 residues. With V trimmed by 1 base and J by 2 bases, 5 bases remained unmatched. The germline V gene has CDR1 DFQATT and CDR2 SNEGSKA (reference sequence). V and J are TRBV20-1 and TRBJ2-3, with TRBD2 identical over 8 bases. This sequence was found in a boy under three years old who had a stem cell transplant for acute myeloid leukemia, so the T cells may come from the graft donor. The sequencing here drew on PBMCs, mostly from graft donor cells, taken 360 days after TCRalphabeta/CD19-depleted stem cell transplant. The CDR3 DNA follows: TGCAGTGCTAGAGTGAGCGGGGGCCCCACAGATACGCAGTATTTT. Its protein product is CSARVSGGPTDTQYF.